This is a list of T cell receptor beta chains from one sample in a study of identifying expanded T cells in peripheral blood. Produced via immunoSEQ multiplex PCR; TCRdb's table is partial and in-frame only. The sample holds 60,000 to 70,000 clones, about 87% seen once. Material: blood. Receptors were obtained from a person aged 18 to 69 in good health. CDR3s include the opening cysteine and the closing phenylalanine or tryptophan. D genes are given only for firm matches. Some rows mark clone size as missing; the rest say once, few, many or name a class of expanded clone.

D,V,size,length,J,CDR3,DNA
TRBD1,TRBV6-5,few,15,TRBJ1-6,CASRTGTGGSSPLHF,TGTGCCAGCAGGACCGGGACAGGGGGGTCTTCACCCCTCCACTTT
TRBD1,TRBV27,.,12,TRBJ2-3,CASRQGADTQYF,TGTGCCAGCAGACAGGGGGCAGATACGCAGTATTTT
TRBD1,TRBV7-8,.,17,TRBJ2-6,CASSSGQGALGANVLTF,TGTGCCAGCAGCTCCGGACAGGGGGCGTTAGGGGCCAACGTCCTGACTTTC
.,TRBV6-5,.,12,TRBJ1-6,CASSWQGSPLHF,TGTGCCAGCAGTTGGCAGGGGTCACCCCTCCACTTT
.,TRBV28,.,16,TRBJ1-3,CASSSLTASRGNTIYF,TGTGCCAGCAGTTCCTTAACGGCCTCGAGAGGAAACACCATATATTTT
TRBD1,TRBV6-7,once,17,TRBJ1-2,CASSGNRDREDGNGYTF,TGTGCCAGCAGTGGAAACCGGGACAGGGAAGATGGGAACGGCTACACCTTC
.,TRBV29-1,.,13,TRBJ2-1,CSAQVTSYNEQFF,TGCAGCGCCCAGGTTACGTCTTACAATGAGCAGTTCTTC
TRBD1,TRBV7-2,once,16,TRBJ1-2,CASSLVPTGGDYGYTF,TGTGCCAGCAGCTTAGTCCCCACAGGGGGTGACTATGGCTACACCTTC
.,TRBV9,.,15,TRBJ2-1,CASSVASGGSNEQFF,TGTGCCAGCAGCGTAGCCTCGGGGGGCTCGAATGAGCAGTTCTTC
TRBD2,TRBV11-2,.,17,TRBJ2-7,CASSLRRPTSGSYEQYF,TGTGCCAGCAGCTTAAGAAGGCCTACTAGCGGGAGTTACGAGCAGTACTTC
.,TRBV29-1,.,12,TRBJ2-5,CSGGLTGETQYF,TGCAGCGGGGGACTCACGGGGGAGACCCAGTACTTC
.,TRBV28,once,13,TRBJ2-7,CASSLAGAYEQYF,TGTGCCAGCAGTTTAGCAGGTGCCTACGAGCAGTACTTC
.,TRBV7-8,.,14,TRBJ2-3,CASSLGRNTDTQYF,TGTGCCAGCAGCTTAGGGCGGAACACAGATACGCAGTATTTT
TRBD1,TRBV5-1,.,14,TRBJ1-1,CASTYRGGFAEAFF,TGCGCCAGCACTTACAGGGGAGGTTTCGCTGAAGCTTTCTTT
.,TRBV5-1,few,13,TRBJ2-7,CASSLDGPGVQYF,TGCGCCAGCAGCCTGGACGGTCCCGGAGTGCAGTACTTC
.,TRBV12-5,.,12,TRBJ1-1,CASGLAGTEAFF,TGTGCTAGTGGTTTAGCCGGCACTGAAGCTTTCTTT
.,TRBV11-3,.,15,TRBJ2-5,CASSLDRGSQETQYF,TGTGCCAGCAGCTTAGACAGGGGTTCCCAAGAGACCCAGTACTTC
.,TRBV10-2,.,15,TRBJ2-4,CASSESPSPKNIQYF,TGCGCCAGCAGTGAGTCCCCCTCCCCCAAAAACATTCAGTACTTC
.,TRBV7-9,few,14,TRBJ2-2,CASSLAGGTGELFF,TGTGCCAGCAGCTTAGCCGGGGGCACCGGGGAGCTGTTTTTT
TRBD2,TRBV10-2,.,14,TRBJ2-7,CASSDTGGRWEQYF,TGCGCCAGCAGTGATACGGGAGGGCGTTGGGAGCAGTACTTC
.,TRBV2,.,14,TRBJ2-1,CASSEVAGPNEQFF,TGTGCCAGCAGTGAAGTGGCAGGCCCCAATGAGCAGTTCTTC
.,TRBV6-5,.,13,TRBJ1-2,CASRGGTLNGYTF,TGTGCCAGTCGGGGGGGGACACTTAATGGCTACACCTTC
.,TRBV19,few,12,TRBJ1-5,CASSLLGRPQHF,TGTGCCAGTAGTCTCCTCGGAAGGCCCCAGCATTTT
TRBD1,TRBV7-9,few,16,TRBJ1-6,CASSSAPGTDNSPLHF,TGTGCCAGCAGCTCCGCCCCCGGGACAGATAATTCACCCCTCCACTTT
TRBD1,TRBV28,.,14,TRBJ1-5,CASSLPTGGEPQHF,TGTGCCAGCAGTTTACCGACAGGGGGGGAGCCCCAGCATTTT
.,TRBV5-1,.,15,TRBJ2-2,CASSAGQALAGELFF,TGCGCCAGCAGCGCCGGCCAGGCCCTAGCCGGGGAGCTGTTTTTT
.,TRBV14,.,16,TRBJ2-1,CASSQATAGFYNEQFF,TGTGCCAGCAGCCAAGCAACGGCTGGGTTCTACAATGAGCAGTTCTTC
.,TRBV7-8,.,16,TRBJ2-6,CASSPPARAGANVLTF,TGTGCCAGCAGCCCACCCGCCAGGGCTGGGGCCAACGTCCTGACTTTC
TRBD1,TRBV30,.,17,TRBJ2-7,CAWSTYNPGQGKSEQYF,TGTGCCTGGAGTACATACAACCCGGGACAGGGTAAGAGTGAGCAGTACTTC
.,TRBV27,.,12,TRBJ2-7,CASSGQSYEQYF,TGTGCCAGCAGTGGACAGTCCTACGAGCAGTACTTC
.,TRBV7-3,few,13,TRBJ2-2,CASSLSGIGELFF,TGTGCCAGCAGCTTAAGTGGGATCGGGGAGCTGTTTTTT
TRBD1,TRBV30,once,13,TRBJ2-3,CASRQGSTDTQYF,TGTGCCTCCAGACAGGGGTCCACAGATACGCAGTATTTT
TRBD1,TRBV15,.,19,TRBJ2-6,CATSRGTGTGYSGANVLTF,TGTGCCACCAGCAGAGGGACCGGGACAGGGTACTCTGGGGCCAACGTCCTGACTTTC
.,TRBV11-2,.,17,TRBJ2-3,CASSLDFGDRETYTQYF,TGTGCCAGCAGCTTAGATTTTGGGGACCGCGAGACCTATACGCAGTATTTT
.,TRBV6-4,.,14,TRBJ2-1,CASSQTTRGDEQFF,TGTGCCAGCAGTCAAACCACCCGCGGGGATGAGCAGTTCTTC
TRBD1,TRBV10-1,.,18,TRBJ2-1,CASSGPGQGAAPYNEQFF,TGCGCCAGCAGTGGACCGGGACAGGGGGCGGCCCCCTACAATGAGCAGTTCTTC
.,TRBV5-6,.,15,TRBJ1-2,CASSGEDGTNYGYTF,TGTGCCAGCTCAGGGGAGGACGGGACTAACTATGGCTACACCTTC
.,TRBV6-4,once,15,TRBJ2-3,CASSERSGGTDTQYF,TGTGCCAGCAGCGAGCGGTCAGGGGGCACAGATACGCAGTATTTT
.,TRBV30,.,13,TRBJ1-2,CAWSVQADYGYTF,TGTGCCTGGAGTGTACAGGCCGACTATGGCTACACCTTC
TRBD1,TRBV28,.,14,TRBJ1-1,CASSRTGYLAEAFF,TGTGCCAGCAGTCGGACAGGGTATTTGGCTGAAGCTTTCTTT
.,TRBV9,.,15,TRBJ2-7,CASSVETGGAYEQYF,TGTGCCAGCAGCGTAGAAACAGGGGGGGCCTACGAGCAGTACTTC
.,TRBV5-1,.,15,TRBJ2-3,CASSQGVQYTDTQYF,TGCGCCAGCAGTCAAGGGGTCCAATACACAGATACGCAGTATTTT
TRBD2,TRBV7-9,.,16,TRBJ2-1,CASSLALAGGYNEQFF,TGTGCCAGCAGCTTAGCCCTGGCGGGAGGCTACAATGAGCAGTTCTTC
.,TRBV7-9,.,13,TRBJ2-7,CATSRAALYEQYF,TGTGCCACCTCTAGGGCGGCGCTCTACGAGCAGTACTTC
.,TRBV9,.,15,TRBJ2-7,CASSVDSGAIYEQYF,TGTGCCAGCAGCGTAGACTCAGGGGCCATCTACGAGCAGTACTTC
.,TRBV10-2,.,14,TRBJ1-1,CASTPSGMGVGAFF,TGCGCCAGCACCCCCTCTGGGATGGGGGTCGGCGCTTTCTTT
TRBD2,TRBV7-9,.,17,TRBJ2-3,CASSHMTSGGGTDTQYF,TGTGCCAGCAGCCACATGACTAGCGGGGGAGGCACAGATACGCAGTATTTT
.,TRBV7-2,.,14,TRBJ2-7,CASSSRGGIYEQYF,TGTGCCAGCAGCTCCAGAGGGGGGATCTACGAGCAGTACTTC
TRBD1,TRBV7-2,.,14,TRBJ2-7,CASSRYRGTYEQYF,TGTGCCAGCAGCCGCTACAGGGGCACCTACGAGCAGTACTTC
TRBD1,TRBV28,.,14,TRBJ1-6,CASSSGQGNSPLHF,TGTGCCAGCAGTTCGGGACAGGGGAATTCACCCCTCCACTTT
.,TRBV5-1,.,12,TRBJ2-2,CASSLAIGELFF,TGCGCCAGCAGCCTCGCCATCGGGGAGCTGTTTTTT
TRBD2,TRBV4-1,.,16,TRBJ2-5,CASSQASGRERETQYF,TGCGCCAGCAGCCAAGCTAGCGGGAGGGAAAGAGAGACCCAGTACTTC
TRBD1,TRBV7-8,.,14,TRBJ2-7,CASSFGTGLYEQYF,TGTGCCAGCAGCTTCGGGACAGGGCTCTACGAGCAGTACTTC
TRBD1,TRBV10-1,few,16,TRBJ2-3,CASSEVPGQGTDTQYF,TGCGCCAGCAGTGAGGTTCCGGGACAGGGTACAGATACGCAGTATTTT